This is a list of T cell receptor beta chains from one sample in a study of blood T cell repertoires in COVID-19. Repertoires were generated with immunoSEQ multiplex PCR, while TCRdb's copy carries only in-frame clones and drops some. The sample gives 250,000 or so clones, 75% to 90% of which show up once; about 4.6% is in the top ten. Sample: peripheral blood. The receptors were sampled from a woman in her thirties or forties who had recovered from COVID-19. The CDR3 runs from the conserved cysteine through the conserved F or W. A D gene is named only where the DNA matches it firmly. Clone size, where shown, is once, few, many, or a class for clones that have expanded.

TRBV3-1/TRBV3-2	NA	NA	TRBJ2-7	CASSQTGREQYF	TGTGCCAGCAGCCAAACAGGAAGGGAGCAGTACTTC
TRBV20-1	NA	NA	TRBJ1-5	CSASRSRGAGLGSNQPQHF	TGCAGTGCTAGTCGGTCCCGGGGGGCAGGCCTGGGTAGCAATCAGCCCCAGCATTTT
TRBV15	NA	NA	TRBJ1-1	CATSTGVSTEAFF	TGTGCCACCAGCACCGGGGTCAGCACTGAAGCTTTCTTT
TRBV27	TRBD2	NA	TRBJ2-1	CASSLAPTSGTQFYNEQFF	TGTGCCAGCAGTCTTGCGCCGACTAGCGGGACCCAATTTTACAATGAGCAGTTCTTC
TRBV10-3	NA	few	TRBJ2-1	CAISEFLAEQFF	TGTGCCATCAGTGAGTTTCTAGCGGAGCAGTTCTTC
TRBV3-1/TRBV3-2	NA	few	TRBJ1-5	CASSRDSFDQPQHF	TGTGCCAGCAGCCGAGACAGTTTCGATCAGCCCCAGCATTTT
TRBV7-9	NA	NA	TRBJ1-3	CASSLGGAEGNTIYF	TGTGCCAGCAGCTTAGGGGGCGCGGAAGGAAACACCATATATTTT
TRBV7-9	TRBD1	NA	TRBJ1-2	CASSLGTGHGYTF	TGTGCCAGCAGCTTGGGGACAGGGCATGGCTACACCTTC
TRBV28	NA	once	TRBJ2-7	CASTTRGRPYEQYF	TGTGCCAGCACAACCAGGGGCCGACCCTACGAGCAGTACTTC
TRBV28	TRBD1	NA	TRBJ2-7	CASSFSGQGYEQYF	TGTGCCAGCAGTTTTTCGGGACAGGGCTACGAGCAGTACTTC
TRBV5-6	TRBD1	NA	TRBJ1-6	CASSFGTENSPLHF	TGTGCCAGCAGCTTCGGGACAGAGAATTCACCCCTCCACTTT
TRBV19	NA	NA	TRBJ1-2	CASSVVGYGYTF	TGTGCCAGTAGCGTCGTCGGCTATGGCTACACCTTC
TRBV7-9	TRBD1	NA	TRBJ2-5	CASSLVTGGAETQYF	TGTGCCAGCAGCTTGGTGACAGGGGGCGCAGAGACCCAGTACTTC
TRBV19	TRBD1	NA	TRBJ2-4	CASSQQGAKNIQYF	TGTGCCAGTAGCCAACAGGGGGCCAAAAACATTCAGTACTTC
TRBV19	NA	NA	TRBJ1-4	CASSHRSTNEKLFF	TGTGCCAGTAGTCATCGGTCAACTAATGAAAAACTGTTTTTT
TRBV9	TRBD2	NA	TRBJ2-3	CASSVDSGRETDTQYF	TGTGCCAGCAGCGTTGATAGCGGGAGGGAAACAGATACGCAGTATTTT
TRBV5-1	NA	NA	TRBJ2-1	CASSLVEGALNEQFF	TGCGCCAGCAGCTTGGTAGAAGGGGCATTAAATGAGCAGTTCTTC
TRBV7-6	NA	NA	TRBJ2-3	CASSVSGISTDTQYF	TGTGCCAGCAGCGTTAGCGGAATAAGCACAGATACGCAGTATTTT
TRBV5-1	TRBD1	NA	TRBJ1-3	CASSPDDRGGNTIYF	TGCGCCAGCAGCCCCGATGACAGGGGAGGAAACACCATATATTTT
TRBV7-9	NA	NA	TRBJ1-2	CASSLSGTGFYGYTF	TGTGCCAGCAGCTTATCGGGAACAGGGTTCTATGGCTACACCTTC
TRBV5-1	NA	NA	TRBJ1-6	CASSLTDNSPLHF	TGCGCCAGCAGCTTGACAGATAATTCACCCCTCCACTTT
TRBV29-1	NA	NA	TRBJ1-1	CSVGGAGERDTEAFF	TGCAGCGTTGGGGGTGCCGGGGAGAGGGACACTGAAGCTTTCTTT
TRBV6-5	TRBD1	few	TRBJ1-5	CASRRQGGNQPQHF	TGTGCCAGCAGGCGACAGGGGGGCAATCAGCCCCAGCATTTT
TRBV9	TRBD2	NA	TRBJ2-1	CASSETSGGVDEQFF	TGTGCCAGCAGCGAAACTAGCGGGGGGGTTGATGAGCAGTTCTTC
TRBV7-2	NA	NA	TRBJ1-1	CASSTYLNTEAFF	TGTGCCAGCAGCACATACCTGAACACTGAAGCTTTCTTT
TRBV19	TRBD2	NA	TRBJ2-5	CASSKPSSGGDETQYF	TGTGCCAGTAGTAAACCATCCAGCGGGGGAGATGAGACCCAGTACTTC
TRBV19	NA	NA	TRBJ2-1	CASSMRGGSYNEQFF	TGTGCCAGTAGTATGCGAGGGGGCTCCTACAATGAGCAGTTCTTC
TRBV2	NA	NA	TRBJ2-7	CASSESEDSYEQYF	TGTGCCAGCAGCGAATCGGAGGATTCCTACGAGCAGTACTTC
TRBV2	TRBD1	NA	TRBJ1-2	CASSEGFRGPDGYTF	TGTGCCAGCAGTGAAGGCTTTAGGGGGCCAGATGGCTACACCTTC
TRBV11-2	NA	once	TRBJ2-5	CASSPGIQETQYF	TGTGCCAGCAGCCCCGGGATTCAAGAGACCCAGTACTTC
TRBV10-3	NA	NA	TRBJ1-1	CAIRGMNTEAFF	TGTGCCATCAGGGGCATGAACACTGAAGCTTTCTTT
TRBV3-1/TRBV3-2	TRBD2	NA	TRBJ2-5	CASSQDPAGGETQYF	TGTGCCAGCAGCCAAGATCCGGCGGGAGGAGAGACCCAGTACTTC